This TCR beta chain comes out of a study of Graves' ophthalmopathy and Graves' hyperthyroidism. The CDR3 spans 14 residues. Germline V gene lookup returns CDR1 ENHRY and CDR2 SYGVKD. The TCR beta CDR3 regions underwent amplification from RNA transcripts. An opening RT-PCR round employed HTBI primers and preceded a second-round multiplex PCR. TCRdb re-called the multiplex PCR reads through MiXCR, storing one row per CDR3 protein. The sample has around 600,000 distinct CDR3 sequences, just over 40% seen once. Each donor who had ophthalmopathy showed moderate-to-severe activity, a CAS of ≥3, a NOSPECS of ≥4, and a duration under 3 months. Additional autoimmune diseases, uncontrolled infections, pregnancy or lactation disqualified patients. Clinical symptoms, serum thyroxine, TRAb, thyroid ultrasound and orbital computed tomography formed the basis of diagnosis. For this clonotype: An end of the junction differs from the germline gene, which may be a read error.

The V gene is TRBV10-3, the J gene TRBJ1-5; 7 bases agree with TRBD1. Input material: peripheral blood. The sequence was collected from an adult man with Graves' ophthalmopathy. Here the CDR3 DNA reads TGTGCCAGCAGTGAAGGGACAGCGGTTCTAACCCAGCATTTT. Protein product: CASSEGTAVLTQHF.